These T cell receptor beta chains were read from a single sample in a study of blood T cell repertoires in COVID-19. Measured with immunoSEQ multiplex PCR; TCRdb has only the in-frame clones, and not every one. Here the sample spans 150,000 to 180,000 clones, around 78% being singletons. The sequenced sample consisted of peripheral blood. The source of these receptors is a man of 80 years or more with acute or convalescent COVID-19. CDR3s include the opening cysteine and the closing phenylalanine or tryptophan. The order of the fields is D gene, clone size, CDR3 length, V gene, J gene, CDR3 DNA, CDR3 protein. D genes are given only for firm matches. The size entry is marked missing in some rows and otherwise reads once, few, many or a size class.

D gene: TRBD2; clone size: -; CDR3 length: 19; V gene: TRBV9; J gene: TRBJ2-1; CDR3 DNA: TGTGCCAGCAGCGTAGTTGCTGGGACTAGCGGGGCACCTCGTAATGAGCAGTTCTTC; CDR3 protein: CASSVVAGTSGAPRNEQFF
D gene: TRBD1; clone size: -; CDR3 length: 15; V gene: TRBV5-4; J gene: TRBJ1-1; CDR3 DNA: TGTGCCAGCAGCTTACAGGGGGCCTGGAACACTGAAGCTTTCTTT; CDR3 protein: CASSLQGAWNTEAFF
D gene: TRBD1; clone size: -; CDR3 length: 15; V gene: TRBV3-1/TRBV3-2; J gene: TRBJ2-1; CDR3 DNA: TGTGCCAGCAGCCAGGGACAGGGAGGGGTCAATGAGCAGTTCTTC; CDR3 protein: CASSQGQGGVNEQFF
D gene: -; clone size: -; CDR3 length: 16; V gene: TRBV11-1; J gene: TRBJ1-2; CDR3 DNA: TGTGCCAGCAGCCCCCGGGGGGCAGGGACGAACTATGGCTACACCTTC; CDR3 protein: CASSPRGAGTNYGYTF
D gene: TRBD1; clone size: -; CDR3 length: 16; V gene: TRBV9; J gene: TRBJ2-3; CDR3 DNA: TGTGCCAGCAGCGTAGGAGCCCCGACAGGGGCAGATACGCAGTATTTT; CDR3 protein: CASSVGAPTGADTQYF
D gene: TRBD2; clone size: -; CDR3 length: 16; V gene: TRBV5-4; J gene: TRBJ2-2; CDR3 DNA: TGTGCCAGCAGCTCCGGGACTAGATCCTTGGACGGGGAGCTGTTTTTT; CDR3 protein: CASSSGTRSLDGELFF
D gene: TRBD1; clone size: once; CDR3 length: 15; V gene: TRBV3-1/TRBV3-2; J gene: TRBJ1-2; CDR3 DNA: TGTGCCAGCAGCCAAGCCGGGACAGCCTCTGTGGCTAGGGACTTC; CDR3 protein: CASSQAGTASVARDF
D gene: TRBD1; clone size: -; CDR3 length: 16; V gene: TRBV10-3; J gene: TRBJ1-4; CDR3 DNA: TGTGCCATCAGTGAGCCCGGGAGACAGGGTTATGAAAAACTGTTTTTT; CDR3 protein: CAISEPGRQGYEKLFF
D gene: TRBD1; clone size: -; CDR3 length: 16; V gene: TRBV19; J gene: TRBJ1-1; CDR3 DNA: TGTGCCAGTAGGAGGGCCGGGACAGGGGGATGGACTGAAGCTTTCTTT; CDR3 protein: CASRRAGTGGWTEAFF
D gene: TRBD1; clone size: few; CDR3 length: 13; V gene: TRBV19; J gene: TRBJ2-7; CDR3 DNA: TGTGCCAGTAGACGGGACAGGGGCGGCGAGCAGTACTTC; CDR3 protein: CASRRDRGGEQYF
D gene: -; clone size: -; CDR3 length: 14; V gene: TRBV5-6; J gene: TRBJ2-7; CDR3 DNA: TGTGCCAGCACTGAGGCGGGGATGAAATCCGAGCAGTACTTC; CDR3 protein: CASTEAGMKSEQYF
D gene: TRBD1; clone size: -; CDR3 length: 12; V gene: TRBV5-5; J gene: TRBJ1-1; CDR3 DNA: TGTGCCAGCAGTTGGACAGGGGGTGAAGCTTTCTTT; CDR3 protein: CASSWTGGEAFF
D gene: -; clone size: -; CDR3 length: 11; V gene: TRBV29-1; J gene: TRBJ2-3; CDR3 DNA: TGCAGCACCCTATACGCAGATACGCAGTATTTT; CDR3 protein: CSTLYADTQYF
D gene: -; clone size: -; CDR3 length: 16; V gene: TRBV7-2; J gene: TRBJ1-6; CDR3 DNA: TGTGCCAGCAGCTTAGGACAGTGGGGGGACGGTTCACCCCTCCACTTT; CDR3 protein: CASSLGQWGDGSPLHF
D gene: TRBD2; clone size: few; CDR3 length: 13; V gene: TRBV11-3; J gene: TRBJ2-2; CDR3 DNA: TGTGCCAGCAGCCGGGGGGAAGCCGGGGAGCTGTTTTTT; CDR3 protein: CASSRGEAGELFF
D gene: TRBD1; clone size: -; CDR3 length: 16; V gene: TRBV19; J gene: TRBJ1-2; CDR3 DNA: TGTGCCAGTAGTAGGGGTAGAGGGGGCGACCCCTATGGCTACACCTTC; CDR3 protein: CASSRGRGGDPYGYTF
D gene: TRBD1; clone size: few; CDR3 length: 14; V gene: TRBV19; J gene: TRBJ1-1; CDR3 DNA: TGTGCCAGTAGACCGGGACAGTGGAACACTGAAGCTTTCTTT; CDR3 protein: CASRPGQWNTEAFF
D gene: TRBD1; clone size: -; CDR3 length: 15; V gene: TRBV7-2; J gene: TRBJ2-2; CDR3 DNA: TGTGCCAGCAACTCGAGGGGGACAGGCACCGGGGAGCTGTTTTTT; CDR3 protein: CASNSRGTGTGELFF
D gene: -; clone size: few; CDR3 length: 14; V gene: TRBV5-4; J gene: TRBJ2-6; CDR3 DNA: TGTGCCGTTTACACGTTCTCTGGGGCCAACGTCCTGACTTTC; CDR3 protein: CAVYTFSGANVLTF
D gene: TRBD1; clone size: -; CDR3 length: 19; V gene: TRBV5-1; J gene: TRBJ1-4; CDR3 DNA: TGCGCCAGCAGCGGGGGTTGGCGGACCGGGACAGACGTAATGAGGAAACTGTTTTTT; CDR3 protein: CASSGGWRTGTDVMRKLFF
D gene: -; clone size: -; CDR3 length: 15; V gene: TRBV7-2; J gene: TRBJ1-4; CDR3 DNA: TGTGCCAGCAGCTCCGGAGGGCCATCCTTGGGGGAACTGTTTTTT; CDR3 protein: CASSSGGPSLGELFF
D gene: TRBD1; clone size: -; CDR3 length: 14; V gene: TRBV9; J gene: TRBJ1-2; CDR3 DNA: TGTGCCAGCAGCCAGACAGGGGGCAACTATGGCTACACCTTC; CDR3 protein: CASSQTGGNYGYTF
D gene: -; clone size: few; CDR3 length: 15; V gene: TRBV3-1/TRBV3-2; J gene: TRBJ1-1; CDR3 DNA: TGTGCCAGCAGCCAAGAGGGTAGGAGAGGAACTGAAGCTTTCTTT; CDR3 protein: CASSQEGRRGTEAFF
D gene: -; clone size: -; CDR3 length: 19; V gene: TRBV21-1; J gene: TRBJ1-5; CDR3 DNA: TGTGCCAGCTCCAGGGACAGGTCCTTTCCCTCTCCTAGCAATCAGCCCCAGCATTTT; CDR3 protein: CASSRDRSFPSPSNQPQHF
D gene: -; clone size: -; CDR3 length: 15; V gene: TRBV29-1; J gene: TRBJ2-3; CDR3 DNA: TGCAGCGCCCCGTGTAAAGGGGGGGCTGAAGATACGCAGTATTTT; CDR3 protein: CSAPCKGGAEDTQYF
D gene: -; clone size: -; CDR3 length: 13; V gene: TRBV10-1; J gene: TRBJ2-2; CDR3 DNA: TGCGCCAGCAGTGATACGAACACCGGGGAGCTGTTTTTT; CDR3 protein: CASSDTNTGELFF
D gene: -; clone size: -; CDR3 length: 15; V gene: TRBV10-3; J gene: TRBJ2-2; CDR3 DNA: TGTGCCATCGGGGCAGGGATACGGGACACCGGGGAGCTGTTTTTT; CDR3 protein: CAIGAGIRDTGELFF
D gene: TRBD2; clone size: -; CDR3 length: 15; V gene: TRBV5-6; J gene: TRBJ2-2; CDR3 DNA: TGTGCCAGCAGCGCTAGCGGGGGTATCACCGGGGAGCTGTTTTTT; CDR3 protein: CASSASGGITGELFF
D gene: -; clone size: -; CDR3 length: 15; V gene: TRBV28; J gene: TRBJ1-3; CDR3 DNA: TGTGCCAGCAGTTCACAGGGAATCCCTGGAAACACCATATATTTT; CDR3 protein: CASSSQGIPGNTIYF
D gene: -; clone size: -; CDR3 length: 11; V gene: TRBV6-5; J gene: TRBJ1-1; CDR3 DNA: TGTGCCAGCAGAGGACAGAGGGAAGCTTTCTTT; CDR3 protein: CASRGQREAFF
D gene: TRBD1; clone size: once; CDR3 length: 15; V gene: TRBV11-1; J gene: TRBJ2-5; CDR3 DNA: TGTGCCAGCAGCCCAGGACAGGGGAACCAAGAGACCCAGTACTTC; CDR3 protein: CASSPGQGNQETQYF
D gene: -; clone size: -; CDR3 length: 13; V gene: TRBV5-1; J gene: TRBJ2-2; CDR3 DNA: TGCGCCAGCAGCTCGCAGGGGACCGGGGAGCTGTTTTTT; CDR3 protein: CASSSQGTGELFF
D gene: TRBD1; clone size: -; CDR3 length: 16; V gene: TRBV5-8; J gene: TRBJ1-6; CDR3 DNA: TGTGCCAGCAGCCCCTGGACAGGGGCTGAAAATTCACCCCTCCACTTT; CDR3 protein: CASSPWTGAENSPLHF
D gene: TRBD1; clone size: once; CDR3 length: 15; V gene: TRBV6-6; J gene: TRBJ2-2; CDR3 DNA: TGTGCCAGCATGTTCACAGGGGGGAACACCGGGGAGCTGTTTTTT; CDR3 protein: CASMFTGGNTGELFF
D gene: TRBD1; clone size: -; CDR3 length: 13; V gene: TRBV12-3/TRBV12-4; J gene: TRBJ1-2; CDR3 DNA: TGTGCCAGCAGTCCTGCCGGGACAGGCCGGGGCACCTTC; CDR3 protein: CASSPAGTGRGTF
D gene: TRBD1; clone size: -; CDR3 length: 16; V gene: TRBV5-1; J gene: TRBJ2-1; CDR3 DNA: TGCGCCAGCAGCTGGGGAGCTACAGGGACAGGCAATGAGCAGTTCTTC; CDR3 protein: CASSWGATGTGNEQFF
D gene: TRBD2; clone size: -; CDR3 length: 15; V gene: TRBV7-6; J gene: TRBJ2-5; CDR3 DNA: TGTGCCAGCAGCCCCCTAGCGGGGGTATCGGAGACCCAGTACTTC; CDR3 protein: CASSPLAGVSETQYF
D gene: TRBD2; clone size: -; CDR3 length: 16; V gene: TRBV7-2; J gene: TRBJ2-3; CDR3 DNA: TGTGCCAGCAGCTTGACTAGCGGGGGCCGCACAGATACGCAGTATTTT; CDR3 protein: CASSLTSGGRTDTQYF
D gene: TRBD1; clone size: few; CDR3 length: 16; V gene: TRBV24-1; J gene: TRBJ2-2; CDR3 DNA: TGTGCCACCAGTAATCCAACAGGGGGCGTCACCGGGGAGCTGTTTTTT; CDR3 protein: CATSNPTGGVTGELFF
D gene: -; clone size: -; CDR3 length: 16; V gene: TRBV5-4; J gene: TRBJ2-2; CDR3 DNA: TGTGCCAGCAGCTTGGCGGGGTTCGCGAACACCGGGGAGCTGTTTTTT; CDR3 protein: CASSLAGFANTGELFF
D gene: TRBD2; clone size: -; CDR3 length: 16; V gene: TRBV5-1; J gene: TRBJ2-2; CDR3 DNA: TGCGCCAGCAGCTCGCTACCGATCGGCGGGGGCGGGGAGCTGTTTTTT; CDR3 protein: CASSSLPIGGGGELFF
D gene: TRBD1; clone size: many; CDR3 length: 15; V gene: TRBV4-2; J gene: TRBJ1-2; CDR3 DNA: TGTGCCAGCAGCCAAGATGGGGACAGGTCGCATGGCTACACCTTC; CDR3 protein: CASSQDGDRSHGYTF
D gene: -; clone size: few; CDR3 length: 14; V gene: TRBV5-4; J gene: TRBJ2-5; CDR3 DNA: TGTGCCAGCAGCAAACAGGGCGCGGAGGAGACCCAGTACTTC; CDR3 protein: CASSKQGAEETQYF
D gene: -; clone size: once; CDR3 length: 14; V gene: TRBV6-5; J gene: TRBJ1-3; CDR3 DNA: TGTGCCAGCAGTTACTCTGCAGCTGGAAACACCATATATTTT; CDR3 protein: CASSYSAAGNTIYF
D gene: TRBD1; clone size: -; CDR3 length: 13; V gene: TRBV19; J gene: TRBJ1-1; CDR3 DNA: TGTGCCAGCAACAGGGGCCGGAACACTGAAGCTTTCTTT; CDR3 protein: CASNRGRNTEAFF
D gene: -; clone size: -; CDR3 length: 12; V gene: TRBV14; J gene: TRBJ2-5; CDR3 DNA: TGTGCCAGCAGCCAAGTGGCCCGGACCCAGTACTTC; CDR3 protein: CASSQVARTQYF
D gene: TRBD2; clone size: -; CDR3 length: 16; V gene: TRBV6-6; J gene: TRBJ2-5; CDR3 DNA: TGTGCCAGCAGTCGTCCAGCGGGGGGCTTCCAAGAGACCCAGTACTTC; CDR3 protein: CASSRPAGGFQETQYF
D gene: TRBD2; clone size: -; CDR3 length: 16; V gene: TRBV10-3; J gene: TRBJ2-5; CDR3 DNA: TGTGCCATCAGTGACAGCGGGGGGACCTTCCAAGAGACCCAGTACTTC; CDR3 protein: CAISDSGGTFQETQYF
D gene: TRBD2; clone size: -; CDR3 length: 16; V gene: TRBV28; J gene: TRBJ2-1; CDR3 DNA: TGTGCCAGCAGCCCGCTACGGGGGGTTAAAGACAATGAGCAGTTCTTC; CDR3 protein: CASSPLRGVKDNEQFF
D gene: -; clone size: once; CDR3 length: 15; V gene: TRBV11-3; J gene: TRBJ2-5; CDR3 DNA: TGTGCCAGCAGCCTACAAAACGGAGCGGAAGAGACCCAGTACTTC; CDR3 protein: CASSLQNGAEETQYF